This T cell receptor beta chain was identified in a study of blood T cell repertoires in COVID-19 (dated by TCRdb to 2018 to 2021). Study-wide context: Collaborator samples came from the United States, Italy and Spain and covered acute and convalescent phases of COVID-19. The material from the prospective study consisted of cDNA or gDNA derived from T cells, B-cell-depleted T cells, or PBMCs. Deeply sampled blood TCRbeta repertoires from subjects exposed to, actively infected with, or recovered from COVID-19 were included in the dataset. A freely available public database, intended as a resource for researchers studying the immune response to SARS-CoV-2, is where the repertoires were released. Samples were obtained from the ongoing ImmuneRACE study (first 160 participants) and from over 1,000 subjects provided by 6 global collaborators. Sample metadata almost always included a de-identified subject ID, COVID-19 status, age in years and sex. Where HLA class I and class II types were available, the types were taken from metadata supplied by the sample provider, not from assay-based typing. What the study reported, not specific to this receptor: The amount of clinical and demographic metadata varied by source and participant and was provided uncurated.

TCRbeta CDR3 regions were amplified from genomic DNA by means of the immunoSEQ Assay, a bias-controlled multiplex PCR. On the authors' methods: The number of nucleated cells in each sample was estimated from the amplification of reference gene primers within the assay. To quantify the absolute abundance of each unique TCRbeta CDR3 rearrangement, sequence reads were collapsed and filtered. For each sample, productive Simpson clonality was calculated as the square root of Simpson's diversity index across productive rearrangements. Not all clones reach the TCRdb copy of this immuneACCESS table, which keeps in-frame sequences only. Checked studies attribute under half of the gap to unresolved V genes and leave the rest unexplained. V and J calls and clone size are given by that table; D and trimming were obtained from the DNA. The sample table shows 200,000 to 300,000 clones, and approximately 88% are seen once. The top ten clones comprise about 2.3% of the sample.

Participants in the prospective study were enrolled through a virtual design, were aged about 18 to 100 years, and lived in 24 United States geographic areas. To assign participants to cohorts, the prospective study relied on clinical history that participants themselves reported in a screening survey and a study questionnaire. Mobile phlebotomists in the prospective study collected whole blood, serum and a nasopharyngeal or oropharyngeal swab from every participant. Participants in the prospective study had the option to provide additional blood draws and questionnaires over an approximately 2-month period. Before DNA extraction, prospective study blood samples were shipped either frozen or at room temperature. The CDR3, from cysteine to phenylalanine, totals 15 residues. Just CDR3 DNA is preserved here, 45 bases in frame from base 1. Clipping removes 1 base from V and 7 bases from J, with 6 as the unmatched junction base count. CDR1 and CDR2 were assigned from the germline V gene as LGHNA and YSLEER.

About this clone itself: The clone's antigen remains unknown. No clone much larger than this one lies a single base away; base qualities are absent.

The clonotype originates from a woman in her forties with acute COVID-19. The chain employs TRBV4-3 and TRBJ2-2, with 7 bases matching TRBD2. Input material: PBMCs or T cells enriched from blood (not recorded which). The CDR3 region reads CASSQGTRTGGELFF. The base sequence is TGCGCCAGCAGCCAAGGGACTAGGACTGGCGGGGAGCTGTTTTTT.